One and the same sample provided the 21 T cell receptor beta chains below, sequenced in a study of T cell responses to AZD1222 COVID-19 vaccine. Data came from immunoSEQ multiplex PCR; TCRdb stores just in-frame clones and leaves some out. The table lists around 96,000 clones, just over 90% of them singletons. Sequencing was performed on peripheral blood, taken 28 days after the second AZD1222 dose. The receptors were gathered from an adult who received the AZD1222 COVID-19 vaccine.

The chain recombines TRBV30 with TRBJ1-4, with a tentative D call TRBD1 (5 bases). V shed 4 bases and J shed 6 bases, with 21 bases lying between them. The germline V gene has CDR1 GTSNPN and CDR2 SVGIG (reference sequence). The CDR3 runs to 16 residues. CDR3 DNA sequence: TGTGCCTGGAAGCTTCAACCGGGACGCGGGCATGAAAAACTGTTTTTT. It specifies CAWKLQPGRGHEKLFF.

The CDR3 DNA reads TGTGCCAGCAGCGCGGACGGGAACACTGAAGCTTTCTTT. It translates to CASSADGNTEAFF. The V and J genes are TRBV9 and TRBJ1-1; D not certain. CDR1 and CDR2 from the germline V gene are SGDLS and YYNGEE. The CDR3 consists of 13 residues. The ends were cut back, 3 bases at V and 1 base at J, with 7 bases in the middle.

The V call is TRBV11-3, the J call TRBJ2-1; 8 nucleotides match TRBD1. Losses at the gene ends were 5 bases for V and 3 bases for J; bases not matched to a gene: 12. The CDR3 covers 17 residues. Germline CDR1 SGHNT, CDR2 YENEEA. Written as DNA, the CDR3 is TGTGCCAGCAGCAAAGGGACCGGGACAGGCCTCTACAATGAGCAGTTCTTC. This sequence encodes CASSKGTGTGLYNEQFF.

This chain connects TRBV7-8 to TRBJ2-5; a possible D gene is TRBD1 (6 bases). CDR3 size: 15 residues. Trimming stripped 5 bases from V and 1 base from J, with 14 bases between. In germline, CDR1 is SGHVS, CDR2 FQNEAQ. The CDR3 DNA sequence: TGTGCCAGCAGCCGGGACGTGGGGGCCCAAGAGACCCAGTACTTC. Translation gives CASSRDVGAQETQYF.

The chain uses TRBV3-1 (or the pseudogene TRBV3-2) and TRBJ1-2; D perhaps matches TRBD1 (5 bases). Germline loops: CDR1 LGHDT, CDR2 YNNKEL (reference sequence). This CDR3 region has 14 residues. Trimming left V 0 bases short and J 7 bases short, with 12 bases between. The CDR3 DNA reads as TGTGCCAGCAGCCAAGAGCTCAGGGTGGCTGGCTACACCTTC. Protein product: CASSQELRVAGYTF.

CDR3 amino acids: CASSTGNGYTF. The DNA of the CDR3 is TGTGCCAGCAGTACAGGGAATGGCTACACCTTC. This chain uses TRBV6-6 with TRBJ1-2, with D possibly TRBD1 on 6 matching bases. V was cut by 5 bases and J by 6 bases, with 7 bases left in between. The CDR3 has 11 amino acids. Per the germline V gene, CDR1 is MNHNY and CDR2 is SVGAGI (reference sequence).

CDR3 sequence: CASGAVDEQYF. CDR3 bases: TGTGCCAGCGGCGCGGTGGACGAGCAGTACTTC. This chain links TRBV12-3 or TRBV12-4 with TRBJ2-7; D gene unclear. The V end lost 8 bases, the J end lost 5 bases, and 10 bases lay between the germline ends. This CDR3 comprises 11 residues.

The J gene is TRBJ1-2, the V gene TRBV4-1; D possibly corresponds to TRBD1 (6 bases). V was clipped by 0 bases and J by 4 bases, with 15 bases between them. The CDR3 is 16 amino acids. Germline assignment: CDR1 MGHRA and CDR2 YSYEKL. In DNA, the CDR3 is TGCGCCAGCAGCCAAGAAGTGTGGGGGGCAGGCTATGGCTACACCTTC. Its translation: CASSQEVWGAGYGYTF.

This clone has just one count. This chain uses TRBV4-1 with TRBJ1-1; a weak D match, TRBD1 (5 bases). V gave up 4 bases and J gave up 7 bases, with 13 bases separating them. Germline CDR1 reads MGHRA; CDR2 reads YSYEKL. The CDR3 spans 13 residues. The CDR3, as DNA: TGCGCCAGCAGCCTTGATTGGGGCCGTGAAGCTTTCTTT. Translating gives CASSLDWGREAFF.

This sequence joins TRBV30 and TRBJ1-2; TRBD1 is a possible D gene (5 bases). CDR1 and CDR2 (germline): GTSNPN, SVGIG (reference sequence). Trimming shortened V by 4 bases and J by 0 bases, and 15 bases separated the two germline ends. CDR3 length: 15 residues. The CDR3 is CAWTSTRGANYGYTF. The CDR3 coding sequence is TGTGCCTGGACGTCTACGAGGGGAGCTAACTATGGCTACACCTTC.

In this sample, this clone turned up once. CDR3 nucleotide sequence: TGCGCCAGCAGCCAAGCTATTTCGACTAGCGGGAGGTCCTACGAGCAGTACTTC. Translated: CASSQAISTSGRSYEQYF. The V gene is TRBV4-1, the J gene TRBJ2-7; 13 bases are shared with TRBD2. This CDR3 has 18 residues. V was clipped by 1 base and J by 1 base; unmatched bases: 7. Germline V gene data show CDR1 as MGHRA and CDR2 as YSYEKL.

This rearrangement joins TRBV3-1 (or the pseudogene TRBV3-2) to TRBJ1-1, with TRBD1 as a possible D gene (6 bases). The V gene's germline CDR1 is LGHDT and CDR2 YNNKEL (reference sequence). V lost 4 bases, J lost 1 base, and 10 bases lay in between. This CDR3 comprises 14 residues. CDR3 nucleotides: TGTGCCAGCAGCCCCCGGACAGCGAACACTGAAGCTTTCTTT. It codes for CASSPRTANTEAFF.

The J gene is TRBJ1-2, the V gene TRBV20-1; D is unresolved. The CDR3 has 11 amino acids. Trimming took off 6 bases at V and 2 bases at J, with 7 bases between the two ends. Germline V gene lookup returns CDR1 DFQATT and CDR2 SNEGSKA (reference sequence). This chain's CDR3 is CSASGNYGYTF. CDR3 bases: TGCAGTGCCTCCGGAAACTATGGCTACACCTTC.

The chain links TRBV5-1 to TRBJ1-1; the match to TRBD1 covers 8 bases. This CDR3 is 16 amino acids long. Germline trimming cut 5 bases from V and 3 bases from J; bases unmatched to any gene: 12. CDR1 and CDR2 from the germline V gene are SGHRS and YFSETQ. The CDR3 here is CASRDNPGTGDTEAFF. Here the CDR3 DNA reads TGCGCCAGCAGGGACAACCCCGGGACAGGAGACACTGAAGCTTTCTTT.

The chain is built from TRBV4-1 and TRBJ1-2, with 11 bases matching TRBD1. Germline trimming cut 0 bases from V and 5 bases from J; bases unmatched to any gene: 2. The CDR3 contains 15 residues. The germline CDR1 and CDR2 sequences are MGHRA and YSYEKL. As DNA, the CDR3 is TGCGCCAGCAGCCAAGATGGACAGGGGGCGTATGGCTACACCTTC. It encodes CASSQDGQGAYGYTF.

This chain links TRBV7-3 with TRBJ1-3; tentative D call: TRBD1 (6 bases). CDR1 and CDR2 (germline): SGHTA, FQGTGA. The V end lost 4 bases, the J end lost 8 bases, and 15 bases lay between the germline ends. The CDR3 spans 14 residues. The chain's CDR3 is CASSSTGPFDTIYF. CDR3 bases: TGTGCCAGCAGCTCGACAGGTCCGTTTGACACCATATATTTT.

J is TRBJ2-5 and V is TRBV7-8, with 10 nucleotides matching TRBD2. The V and J ends lost 1 base and 1 base, in that order; junction bases with no gene match: 6. CDR3 size: 17 residues. Germline-derived CDR1 and CDR2 are SGHVS and FQNEAQ. The CDR3 DNA reads as TGTGCCAGCAGCTTAGGTTCGACTAGCGGGTTCCAAGAGACCCAGTACTTC. Its translation: CASSLGSTSGFQETQYF.

J is TRBJ1-2 and V is TRBV5-4, with 8 bases identical to TRBD1. Germline loops: CDR1 SGHNT, CDR2 YYREEE (reference sequence). Trimming took 4 bases from V and 9 from J; bases not matched to a gene: 8. This CDR3 spans 13 amino acids. This chain's CDR3 is CASSDTSRGRYTF. CDR3 sequence (DNA): TGTGCCAGCAGCGACACATCCAGGGGGCGCTACACCTTC. Together with reference TRBV5-4 and TRBJ1-2, the CDR3 gives the full variable domain: ETGVTQSPTHLIKTRGQQVTLRCSSQSGHNTVSWYQQALGQGPQFIFQYYREEENGRGNFPPRFSGLQFPNYSSELNVNALELDDSALYLCASSDTSRGRYTFGSGTRLTVV.

This clone was observed a single time. This chain connects TRBV7-8 to TRBJ2-3, with 7 bases matching TRBD2. This CDR3 has 14 residues. The germline V gene has CDR1 SGHVS and CDR2 FQNEAQ. Trimming at V came to 3 bases and at J to 8 bases, leaving 8 bases not matched to a gene. Written as DNA, the CDR3 is TGTGCCAGCAGCTTCGAACTAGCGTTGGGTACGCAGTATTTT. This sequence encodes CASSFELALGTQYF.

This sequence joins TRBV7-2 and TRBJ1-1; D is undetermined. V lost 2 bases and J lost 7, with 11 bases in between. The CDR3 covers 13 residues. Germline values: CDR1 SGHTA, CDR2 FQGNSA. The CDR3, as DNA: TGTGCCAGCAGCTTAAGGGTTAGCTATGAAGCTTTCTTT. This codes for CASSLRVSYEAFF.

This clone showed up just once. CDR3 sequence reads: CAWSHSFTGELFF. The CDR3 DNA reads TGTGCCTGGAGTCACTCTTTCACCGGGGAGCTGTTTTTT. The genes are TRBV30 and TRBJ2-2; D gene ambiguous. The CDR3 sequence is 13 residues long. V lost 2 bases and J 4 bases, leaving 8 bases between the germline ends. Germline CDR1 GTSNPN, CDR2 SVGIG (reference sequence).